Listed below are T cell receptor beta chains from one sample, sequenced in a study of vaccination effects on CD4 cells after COVID-19. What these receptors recognize is not known. Clones were read by immunoSEQ multiplex PCR, and TCRdb kept only the in-frame ones, dropping some. Among 20,000 to 30,000 clones listed, around 78% were seen once. This specimen consisted of CD4+ T cells from PBMCs cultured with HCoV-NL63 spike peptides, obtained before COVID-19 vaccination. All receptors come from a human donor who had a prior SARS-CoV-2 infection. The CDR3 runs from the conserved cysteine through the conserved F or W. D genes are given only for firm matches. A clone size is listed for some rows: how often the clone was seen (once, few, many), or a class if it is expanded.

D gene	V gene	J gene	clone size	CDR3 protein	CDR3 DNA
.	TRBV6-5	TRBJ1-6	.	CASTGGVQSPLHF	TGTGCCAGCACGGGAGGGGTTCAATCACCCCTCCACTTT
.	TRBV9	TRBJ2-5	.	CASSVRLEETQYF	TGTGCCAGCAGCGTTAGGCTAGAAGAGACCCAGTACTTC
.	TRBV11-2	TRBJ1-1	.	CASSLPAGLGEAFF	TGTGCCAGCAGCTTACCCGCGGGGTTGGGTGAAGCTTTCTTT
.	TRBV7-2	TRBJ2-3	once	CASSPVASPTDTQYF	TGTGCCAGCAGCCCCGTTGCCAGCCCCACAGATACGCAGTATTTT
.	TRBV5-4	TRBJ2-2	few	CASSLATRNTGELFF	TGTGCCAGCAGCCTAGCGACTCGTAACACCGGGGAGCTGTTTTTT
TRBD2	TRBV5-8	TRBJ2-1	.	CASSPGLAGYNEQFF	TGTGCCAGCAGCCCGGGACTAGCGGGTTACAATGAGCAGTTCTTC
TRBD1	TRBV5-6	TRBJ1-4	.	CASSLRTGWDEKLFF	TGTGCCAGCAGCTTGCGGACAGGGTGGGATGAAAAACTGTTTTTT
.	TRBV6-2/TRBV6-3	TRBJ1-2	once	CASSQTGVYGYTF	TGTGCCAGCAGTCAGACAGGTGTCTATGGCTACACCTTC
TRBD2	TRBV30	TRBJ2-3	.	CAWRVAGDADTQYF	TGTGCCTGGAGAGTAGCGGGAGATGCAGATACGCAGTATTTT
TRBD2	TRBV11-2	TRBJ2-5	.	CASSLDQLLASGTQETQYF	TGTGCCAGCAGCTTAGATCAGTTATTGGCTAGCGGAACTCAAGAGACCCAGTACTTC
.	TRBV6-5	TRBJ1-1	few	CASKGWRENTEAFF	TGTGCCAGTAAGGGGTGGCGGGAGAACACTGAAGCTTTCTTT
.	TRBV5-1	TRBJ1-2	.	CASSLVAGVWGYTF	TGCGCCAGCAGCTTGGTAGCAGGGGTGTGGGGCTACACCTTC
.	TRBV5-1	TRBJ2-2	.	CASSLDPTLGELFF	TGCGCCAGCAGCTTGGACCCAACTCTGGGGGAGCTGTTTTTT
TRBD1	TRBV6-5	TRBJ1-2	.	CASSYSGQGYGYTF	TGTGCCAGCAGTTACTCGGGACAGGGGTATGGCTACACCTTC
TRBD1	TRBV6-5	TRBJ1-2	.	CASSRAAGQGYGYTF	TGTGCCAGCAGCCGCGCCGCCGGACAGGGGTATGGCTACACCTTC
TRBD2	TRBV11-2	TRBJ2-1	.	CASSLGGLAGGTVYNEQFF	TGTGCCAGCAGCTTAGGGGGACTAGCGGGGGGGACAGTCTACAATGAGCAGTTCTTC
.	TRBV20-1	TRBJ2-5	.	CSAPLRETQYF	TGCAGTGCCCCACTCCGGGAGACCCAGTACTTC
.	TRBV4-1	TRBJ2-5	.	CASSQVGWQPQETQYF	TGCGCCAGCAGCCAAGTAGGTTGGCAGCCACAAGAGACCCAGTACTTC
.	TRBV5-4	TRBJ2-1	few	CASSLQDNEQFF	TGTGCCAGCAGCTTACAAGACAATGAGCAGTTCTTC
.	TRBV7-2	TRBJ2-2	.	CASSQFGVQDTGELFF	TGTGCCAGCAGCCAATTCGGGGTCCAGGACACCGGGGAGCTGTTTTTT
TRBD1	TRBV25-1	TRBJ2-3	.	CASSLTGVVPDTQYF	TGTGCCAGCAGCTTGACAGGGGTGGTTCCAGATACGCAGTATTTT
.	TRBV5-1	TRBJ2-1	.	CASSLTVGEINEQFF	TGCGCCAGCAGCTTGACCGTGGGAGAAATAAATGAGCAGTTCTTC
TRBD2	TRBV15	TRBJ2-1	.	CATSTGTRGNEQFF	TGTGCCACCAGTACCGGGACTAGGGGGAATGAGCAGTTCTTC
TRBD1	TRBV6-5	TRBJ1-4	.	CASSPWDRTNEKLFF	TGTGCCAGCAGTCCCTGGGACAGGACTAATGAAAAACTGTTTTTT
.	TRBV12-5	TRBJ2-1	.	CASGLDGYNEQFF	TGTGCTAGTGGTTTGGACGGGTACAATGAGCAGTTCTTC
.	TRBV5-4	TRBJ2-3	few	CALKAEASDTQYF	TGTGCCCTAAAAGCCGAAGCCTCAGATACGCAGTATTTT
.	TRBV11-2	TRBJ2-1	.	CASQIGDYYNEQFF	TGTGCCAGCCAAATTGGCGATTATTACAATGAGCAGTTCTTC
.	TRBV18	TRBJ1-1	.	CASSDFLGTMNTEAFF	TGTGCCAGCTCCGACTTCCTCGGGACCATGAACACTGAAGCTTTCTTT
TRBD2	TRBV5-1	TRBJ2-3	.	CASSEKAGFTDTQYF	TGCGCCAGCAGCGAAAAAGCGGGGTTCACAGATACGCAGTATTTT
TRBD2	TRBV3-1/TRBV3-2	TRBJ2-7	.	CASSQDGGGYEQYF	TGTGCCAGCAGCCAAGATGGGGGGGGGTACGAGCAGTACTTC
.	TRBV2	TRBJ2-1	.	CASSPLRGHNEQFF	TGTGCCAGCAGTCCACTTCGGGGACACAATGAGCAGTTCTTC
.	TRBV15	TRBJ2-7	.	CATSWGDSSYEQYF	TGTGCCACCAGCTGGGGGGACAGCTCCTACGAGCAGTACTTC
TRBD2	TRBV7-9	TRBJ2-3	.	CASNEGLASTDTQYF	TGTGCCAGCAACGAGGGACTAGCAAGCACAGATACGCAGTATTTT
TRBD1	TRBV29-1	TRBJ2-7	.	CSVWTGYEQYF	TGCAGCGTCTGGACAGGGTACGAGCAGTACTTC
.	TRBV5-1	TRBJ2-5	.	CASSLAYQETQYF	TGCGCCAGCAGCTTGGCCTACCAAGAGACCCAGTACTTC
.	TRBV18	TRBJ2-7	.	CASSTTYEQYF	TGTGCCAGCTCAACCACGTACGAGCAGTACTTC
.	TRBV2	TRBJ1-1	.	CASSEGAGTEAFF	TGTGCCAGCAGTGAGGGAGCGGGCACTGAAGCTTTCTTT
.	TRBV6-1	TRBJ1-2	.	CASSESLGGVSIGYTF	TGTGCCAGCAGTGAATCCTTGGGCGGCGTTTCTATTGGCTACACCTTC
.	TRBV5-4	TRBJ2-7	few	CASSPGLPTYEQYF	TGTGCCAGCAGCCCGGGACTCCCCACCTACGAGCAGTACTTC
.	TRBV7-9	TRBJ2-2	.	CASSLLSGAGELFF	TGTGCCAGCAGCTTACTTTCGGGGGCCGGGGAGCTGTTTTTT